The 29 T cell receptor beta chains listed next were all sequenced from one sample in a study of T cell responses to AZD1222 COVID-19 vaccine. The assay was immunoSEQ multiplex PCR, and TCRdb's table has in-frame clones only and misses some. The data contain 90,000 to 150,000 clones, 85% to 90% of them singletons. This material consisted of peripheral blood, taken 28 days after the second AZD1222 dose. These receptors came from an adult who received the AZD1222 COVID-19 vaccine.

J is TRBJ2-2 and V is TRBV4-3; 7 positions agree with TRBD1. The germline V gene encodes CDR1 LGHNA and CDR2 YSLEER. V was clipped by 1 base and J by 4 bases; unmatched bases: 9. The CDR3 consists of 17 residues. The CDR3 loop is CASSQGLDRAPTGELFF. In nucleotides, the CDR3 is TGCGCCAGCAGCCAAGGCCTTGACAGGGCACCCACCGGGGAGCTGTTTTTT.

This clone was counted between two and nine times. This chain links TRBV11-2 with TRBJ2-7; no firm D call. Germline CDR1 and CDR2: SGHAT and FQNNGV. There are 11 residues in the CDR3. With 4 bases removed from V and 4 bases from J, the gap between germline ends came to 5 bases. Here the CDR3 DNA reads TGTGCCAGCAGCTCTCGGTACGAGCAGTACTTC. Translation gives CASSSRYEQYF.

The CDR3 nucleotides read TGTGCCAGCAGCCCATTCGTGGGTCGTCAGGAAGCTTTCTTT. This sequence encodes CASSPFVGRQEAFF. The J gene is TRBJ1-1, the V gene TRBV7-8; D unresolved. Germline V gene lookup returns CDR1 SGHVS and CDR2 FQNEAQ. The V gene lost 5 bases and the J gene lost 8 bases, with 18 bases spanning the gap. This CDR3 is 14 amino acids long.

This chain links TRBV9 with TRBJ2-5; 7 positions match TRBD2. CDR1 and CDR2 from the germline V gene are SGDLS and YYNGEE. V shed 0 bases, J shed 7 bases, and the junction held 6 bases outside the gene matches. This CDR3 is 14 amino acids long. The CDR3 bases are TGTGCCAGCAGCGTAGTCGGACTAGGGGCGACCCAGTACTTC. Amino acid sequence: CASSVVGLGATQYF.

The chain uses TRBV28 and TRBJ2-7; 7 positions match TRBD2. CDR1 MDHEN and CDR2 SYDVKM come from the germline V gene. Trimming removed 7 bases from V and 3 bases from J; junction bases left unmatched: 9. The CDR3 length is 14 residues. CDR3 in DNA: TGTGCCAGCATTGAGCGGGGCAGATTCTACGAGCAGTACTTC. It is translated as CASIERGRFYEQYF.

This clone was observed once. DNA for the CDR3: TGTGCCAGCAGCTCCAGCCCCTGGGTCCGGCCGGATACGCAGTATTTT. Encoded protein: CASSSSPWVRPDTQYF. The chain uses TRBV11-2 and TRBJ2-3; D not certain. Germline V lookup: CDR1 SGHAT, CDR2 FQNNGV. The CDR3 has 16 amino acids. Trimming removed 4 bases at V and 6 bases at J, with 20 bases between.

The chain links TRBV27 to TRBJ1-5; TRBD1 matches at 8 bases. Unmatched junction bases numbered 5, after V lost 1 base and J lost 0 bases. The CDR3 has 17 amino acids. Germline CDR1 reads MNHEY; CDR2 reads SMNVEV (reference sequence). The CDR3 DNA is TGTGCCAGCAGTTTATTGGGACAGGCCGATAGCAATCAGCCCCAGCATTTT. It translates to CASSLLGQADSNQPQHF.

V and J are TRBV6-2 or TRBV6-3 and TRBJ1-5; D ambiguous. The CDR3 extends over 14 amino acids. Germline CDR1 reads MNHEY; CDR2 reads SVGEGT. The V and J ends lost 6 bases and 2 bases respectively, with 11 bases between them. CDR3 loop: CASSLRTGNQPQHF. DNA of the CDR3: TGTGCCAGCAGCCTGAGGACGGGCAATCAGCCCCAGCATTTT.

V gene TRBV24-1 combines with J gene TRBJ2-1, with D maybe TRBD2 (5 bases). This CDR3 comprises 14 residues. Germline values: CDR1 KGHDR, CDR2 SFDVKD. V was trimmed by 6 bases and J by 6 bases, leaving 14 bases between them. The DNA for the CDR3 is TGTGCCACCAGTCAAAATCGGGATAGCAATGAGCAGTTCTTC. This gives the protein CATSQNRDSNEQFF.

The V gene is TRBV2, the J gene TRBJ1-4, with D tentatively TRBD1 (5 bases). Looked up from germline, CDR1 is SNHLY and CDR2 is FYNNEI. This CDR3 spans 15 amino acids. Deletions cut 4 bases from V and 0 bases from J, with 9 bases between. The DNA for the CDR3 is TGTGCCAGCAGTGCTGACAGTTCAACTAATGAAAAACTGTTTTTT. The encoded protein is CASSADSSTNEKLFF.

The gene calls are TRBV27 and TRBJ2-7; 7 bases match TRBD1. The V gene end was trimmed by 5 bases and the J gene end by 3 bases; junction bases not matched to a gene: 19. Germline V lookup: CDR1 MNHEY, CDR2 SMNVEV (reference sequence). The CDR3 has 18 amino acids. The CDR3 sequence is CASSLMTYRGQVNYEQYF. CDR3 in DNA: TGTGCCAGCAGTCTCATGACCTACAGGGGTCAGGTGAACTACGAGCAGTACTTC.

The CDR3 DNA follows: TGTGCCAGCAGTATACAGGGTAACGGCTATGGCTACACCTTC. Its protein is CASSIQGNGYGYTF. The V gene is TRBV28, the J gene TRBJ1-2, with D possibly TRBD1 on 6 matching bases. CDR1 is MDHEN, CDR2 SYDVKM, per germline. The V and J ends lost 5 bases and 4 bases respectively, with 14 bases between them. The CDR3 covers 14 residues.

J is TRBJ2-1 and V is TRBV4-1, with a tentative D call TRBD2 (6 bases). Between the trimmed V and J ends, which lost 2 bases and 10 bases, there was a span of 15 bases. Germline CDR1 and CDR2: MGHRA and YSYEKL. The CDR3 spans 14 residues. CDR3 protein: CASSQPSRGKEQFF. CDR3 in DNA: TGCGCCAGCAGCCAACCCAGCCGGGGGAAGGAGCAGTTCTTC.

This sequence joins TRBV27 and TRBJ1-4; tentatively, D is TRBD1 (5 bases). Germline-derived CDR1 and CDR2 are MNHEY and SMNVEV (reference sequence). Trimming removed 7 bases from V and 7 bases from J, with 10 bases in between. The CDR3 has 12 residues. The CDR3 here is CASKGTGEKLFF. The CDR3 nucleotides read TGTGCCAGCAAAGGGACTGGTGAAAAACTGTTTTTT.

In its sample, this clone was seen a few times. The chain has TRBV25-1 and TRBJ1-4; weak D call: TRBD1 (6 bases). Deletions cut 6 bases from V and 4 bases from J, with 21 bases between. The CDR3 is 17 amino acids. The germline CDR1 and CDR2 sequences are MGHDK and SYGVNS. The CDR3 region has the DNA TGTGCCAGCAGCTCCATTCAAGGGGGGAGGATTAATGAAAAACTGTTTTTT. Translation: CASSSIQGGRINEKLFF.

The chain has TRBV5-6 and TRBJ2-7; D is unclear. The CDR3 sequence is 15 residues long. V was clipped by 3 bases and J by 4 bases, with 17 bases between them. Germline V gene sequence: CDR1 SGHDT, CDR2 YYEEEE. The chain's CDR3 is CASSSLTGHFYEQYF. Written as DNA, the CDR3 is TGTGCCAGCAGCTCGTTGACGGGCCACTTTTACGAGCAGTACTTC. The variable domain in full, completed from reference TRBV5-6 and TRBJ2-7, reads DAGVTQSPTHLIKTRGQQVTLRCSPKSGHDTVSWYQQALGQGPQFIFQYYEEEERQRGNFPDRFSGHQFPNYSSELNVNALLLGDSALYLCASSSLTGHFYEQYFGPGTRLTVT.

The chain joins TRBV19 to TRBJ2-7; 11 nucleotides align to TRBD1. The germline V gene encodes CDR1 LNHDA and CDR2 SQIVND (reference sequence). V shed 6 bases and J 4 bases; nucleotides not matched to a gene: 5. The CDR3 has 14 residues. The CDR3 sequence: CASSTDRGLYEQYF. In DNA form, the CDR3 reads TGTGCCAGTAGCACGGACAGGGGGCTATACGAGCAGTACTTC.

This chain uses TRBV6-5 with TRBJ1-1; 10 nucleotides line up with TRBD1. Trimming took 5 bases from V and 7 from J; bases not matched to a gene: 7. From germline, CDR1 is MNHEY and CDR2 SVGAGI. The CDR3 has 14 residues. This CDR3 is CASSHDRGLDEAFF. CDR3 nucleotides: TGTGCCAGCAGTCATGACAGGGGGCTCGATGAAGCTTTCTTT.

The CDR3 sequence: CATSNTNKGGEGNSPLHF. In nucleotides, the CDR3 is TGTGCCACCTCAAACACAAACAAAGGGGGTGAGGGTAATTCACCCCTCCACTTT. The V gene is TRBV25-1, the J gene TRBJ1-6; TRBD1 is a possible D gene (6 bases). The germline V gene encodes CDR1 MGHDK and CDR2 SYGVNS. The V end was cut by 10 bases, the J end by 6 bases, with 28 bases between. The CDR3 length is 18 residues.

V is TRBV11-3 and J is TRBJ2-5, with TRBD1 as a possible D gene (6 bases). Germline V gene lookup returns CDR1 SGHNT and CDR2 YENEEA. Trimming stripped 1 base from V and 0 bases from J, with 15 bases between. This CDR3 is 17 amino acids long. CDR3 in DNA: TGTGCCAGCAGCTTAGCAATAGGGGGTGCGTACCAAGAGACCCAGTACTTC. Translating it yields CASSLAIGGAYQETQYF.

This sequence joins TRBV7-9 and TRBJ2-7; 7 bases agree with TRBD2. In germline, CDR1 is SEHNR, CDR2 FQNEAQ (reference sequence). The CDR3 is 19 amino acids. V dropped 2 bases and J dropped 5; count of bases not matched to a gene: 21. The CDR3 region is CASSLKSLAGENEMNEQYF. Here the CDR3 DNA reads TGTGCCAGCAGCTTAAAGAGTTTGGCGGGGGAGAACGAAATGAACGAGCAGTACTTC.

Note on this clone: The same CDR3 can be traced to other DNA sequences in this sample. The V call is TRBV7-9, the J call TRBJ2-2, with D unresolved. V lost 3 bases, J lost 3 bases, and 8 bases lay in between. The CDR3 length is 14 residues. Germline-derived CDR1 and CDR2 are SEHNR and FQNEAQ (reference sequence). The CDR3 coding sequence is TGTGCCAGCAGCTTGTCCGGACACACCGGGGAGCTGTTTTTT. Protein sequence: CASSLSGHTGELFF.

The CDR3 DNA sequence: TGTGCCAGCAGGGGTCAGAGCCACTACGAGCAGTACTTC. Amino acid sequence: CASRGQSHYEQYF. The chain couples TRBV7-2 to TRBJ2-7; no reliable D call. The CDR3 extends over 13 amino acids. V shed 6 bases and J shed 3 bases, with 12 bases lying between them. Germline V gene lookup returns CDR1 SGHTA and CDR2 FQGNSA.

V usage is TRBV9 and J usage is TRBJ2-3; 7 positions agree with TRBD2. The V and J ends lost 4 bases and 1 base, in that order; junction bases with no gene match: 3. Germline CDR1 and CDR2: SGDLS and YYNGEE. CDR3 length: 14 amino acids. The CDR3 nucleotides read TGTGCCAGCAGCCTCGCGGGGGGCACAGATACGCAGTATTTT. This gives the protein CASSLAGGTDTQYF.

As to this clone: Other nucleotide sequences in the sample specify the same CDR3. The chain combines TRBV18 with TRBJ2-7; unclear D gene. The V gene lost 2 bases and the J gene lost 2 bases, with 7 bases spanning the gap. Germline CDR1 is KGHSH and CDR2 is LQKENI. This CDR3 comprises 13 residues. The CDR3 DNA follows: TGTGCCAGCTCACCAGGCAGCACCTACGAGCAGTACTTC. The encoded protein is CASSPGSTYEQYF.

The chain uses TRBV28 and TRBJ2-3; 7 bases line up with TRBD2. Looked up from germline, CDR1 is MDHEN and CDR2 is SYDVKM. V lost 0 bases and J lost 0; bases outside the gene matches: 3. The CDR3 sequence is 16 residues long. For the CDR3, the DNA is TGTGCCAGCAGTTTATGGACGGGACTAAGCACAGATACGCAGTATTTT. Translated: CASSLWTGLSTDTQYF.

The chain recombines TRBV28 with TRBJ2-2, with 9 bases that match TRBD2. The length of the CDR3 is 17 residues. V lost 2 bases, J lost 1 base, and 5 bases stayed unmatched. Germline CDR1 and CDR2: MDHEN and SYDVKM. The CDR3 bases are TGTGCCAGCAGTTTAGCGGGAGGGCCGTTGAACACCGGGGAGCTGTTTTTT. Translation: CASSLAGGPLNTGELFF.

Here the CDR3 DNA reads TGTGCCAGCAGCTTAGGGGCAGGGGGTTTGGAGACCCAGTACTTC. It encodes CASSLGAGGLETQYF. This chain joins TRBV7-8 and TRBJ2-5; 7 bases match TRBD1. Germline loops: CDR1 SGHVS, CDR2 FQNEAQ. The junction had 7 bases not matched to a gene; V was cut back by 1 base and J by 5 bases. There are 15 residues in the CDR3.

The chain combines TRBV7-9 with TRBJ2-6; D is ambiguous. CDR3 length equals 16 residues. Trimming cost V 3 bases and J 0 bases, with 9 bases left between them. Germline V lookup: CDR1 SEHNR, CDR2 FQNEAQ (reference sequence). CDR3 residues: CASSLAADSGANVLTF. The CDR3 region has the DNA TGTGCCAGCAGCTTGGCAGCAGACTCTGGGGCCAACGTCCTGACTTTC.